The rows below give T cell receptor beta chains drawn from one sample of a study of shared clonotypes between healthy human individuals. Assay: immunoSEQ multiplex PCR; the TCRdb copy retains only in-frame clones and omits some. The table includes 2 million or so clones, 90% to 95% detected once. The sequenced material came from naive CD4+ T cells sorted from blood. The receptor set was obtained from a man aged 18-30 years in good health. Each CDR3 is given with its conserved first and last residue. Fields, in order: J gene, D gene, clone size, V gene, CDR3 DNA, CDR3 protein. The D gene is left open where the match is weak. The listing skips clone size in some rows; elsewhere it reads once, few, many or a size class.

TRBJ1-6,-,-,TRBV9,TGTGCCAGCAGCGTAGGGGGGACGGGAGGGGACGGTTCACCCCTCCACTTT,CASSVGGTGGDGSPLHF
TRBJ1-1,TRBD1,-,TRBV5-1,TGCGCCAGCAGCTTGGTACCCCAGGGGGCGAGCACTGAAGCTTTCTTT,CASSLVPQGASTEAFF
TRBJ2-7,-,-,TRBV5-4,TGTGCCAGCAGCCGAGCCGGGGGAGACTCCTACGAGCAGTACTTC,CASSRAGGDSYEQYF
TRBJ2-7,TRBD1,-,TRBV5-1,TGCGCCAGCAGCAGCTCAGGGGGCTCCTACGAGCAGTACTTC,CASSSSGGSYEQYF
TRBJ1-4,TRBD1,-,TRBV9,TGTGCCAGCAGCGTGGGGACAGGGAGGGGGCCTGGAGAAAAACTGTTTTTT,CASSVGTGRGPGEKLFF
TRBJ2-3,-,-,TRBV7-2,TGTGCCAGCAGCTCCCCCCTCACAGATACGCAGTATTTT,CASSSPLTDTQYF
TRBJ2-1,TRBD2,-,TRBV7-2,TGTGCCAGCAGCTTAATGGGACTAGCGGGAGGTTATAATGAGCAGTTCTTC,CASSLMGLAGGYNEQFF
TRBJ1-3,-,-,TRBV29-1,TGCAGCGTTGCGGGGGAGACTGGAAACACCATATATTTT,CSVAGETGNTIYF
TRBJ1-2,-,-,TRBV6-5,TGTGCCAGCAGTTACAAATCTCGGGGAGGGCTGTCTGGCTACACCTTC,CASSYKSRGGLSGYTF
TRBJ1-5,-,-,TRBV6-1,TGTGCCAGCGTGGGTGCGGGAAGTCAGCCCCAGCATTTT,CASVGAGSQPQHF
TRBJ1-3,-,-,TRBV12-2,TGTGCAAGTCGCTTAGCGCGGGGAGGAGGAAACACCATATATTTT,CASRLARGGGNTIYF
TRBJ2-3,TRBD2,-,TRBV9,TGTGCCAGCAGCGTAGAGAGTCTAGCGGGGGCTTACACAGATACGCAGTATTTT,CASSVESLAGAYTDTQYF
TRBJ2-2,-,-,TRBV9,TGTGCCAGCAGCGTAGGAGCGGTAGGAACCGGGGAGCTGTTTTTT,CASSVGAVGTGELFF
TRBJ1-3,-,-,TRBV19,TGTGCCAGTAGTGCTGGAGGTTTCTCTGGAAACACCATATATTTT,CASSAGGFSGNTIYF
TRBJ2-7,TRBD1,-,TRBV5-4,TGTGCCAGCAGCTCGGGCGGACAGGCGATCTACGAGCAGTACTTC,CASSSGGQAIYEQYF
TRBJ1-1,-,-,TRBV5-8,TGTGCCAGCAGCTTCATGGCAGGGCGGAACACTGAAGCTTTCTTT,CASSFMAGRNTEAFF
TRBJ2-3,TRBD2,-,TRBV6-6,TGTGCCAGCACCGGACTAGCGGGAGGGAGAGATACGCAGTATTTT,CASTGLAGGRDTQYF
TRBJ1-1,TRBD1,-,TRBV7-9,TGTGCCAGCAGCCAGGGACAGTTGAACACTGAAGCTTTCTTT,CASSQGQLNTEAFF
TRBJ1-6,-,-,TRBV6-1,TGTGCCAGCAGTGAACAGGATTTTAATTCACCCCTCCACTTT,CASSEQDFNSPLHF
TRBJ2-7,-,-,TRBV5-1,TGCGCCAGCAGCATACGTCCCGGGGGCGGTGGCGACGAGCAGTACTTC,CASSIRPGGGGDEQYF
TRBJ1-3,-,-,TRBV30,TGTGCCTGGAGTGTAAAGGAGTTCAGAGGAAACACCATATATTTT,CAWSVKEFRGNTIYF
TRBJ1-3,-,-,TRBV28,TGTGCCAGCAGTTTAGGCTCGGGCGTCTCTGGAAACACCATATATTTT,CASSLGSGVSGNTIYF
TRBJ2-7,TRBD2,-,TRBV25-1,TGTGCCAGCAGTGAAGATATTGGCGGGAGCTACGAGCAGTACTTC,CASSEDIGGSYEQYF
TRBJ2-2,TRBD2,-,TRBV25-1,TGTGCCAGCAGGAGGGGGACTAGCGGGGCAAGGACCGGGGAGCTGTTTTTT,CASRRGTSGARTGELFF
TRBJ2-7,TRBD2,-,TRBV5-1,TGCGCCAGCAGCTTGGACGCGGGAGGGCCGTACGAGCAGTACTTC,CASSLDAGGPYEQYF
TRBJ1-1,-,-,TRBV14,TGTGCCAGCAGTCGCCAGATAAACACTGAAGCTTTCTTT,CASSRQINTEAFF
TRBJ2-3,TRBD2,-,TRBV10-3,TGTGCCATCAGTGAGTCTGCTAGCGGGGTTGGAGATACGCAGTATTTT,CAISESASGVGDTQYF
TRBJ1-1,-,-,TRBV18,TGTGCCAGCTCACCTGGGACAACGAACACTGAAGCTTTCTTT,CASSPGTTNTEAFF
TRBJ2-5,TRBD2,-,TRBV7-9,TGTGCCAGCAGCCCCGGGGGGTCCCAGTACTTC,CASSPGGSQYF
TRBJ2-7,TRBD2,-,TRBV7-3,TGTGCCAGCAGCCCCTTGGGGACTAGCGGGGGCCTCTCCTACGAGCAGTACTTC,CASSPLGTSGGLSYEQYF
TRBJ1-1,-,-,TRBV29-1,TGCAGCGTTGGCAGGGGCCAGGGCACTGAAGCTTTCTTT,CSVGRGQGTEAFF
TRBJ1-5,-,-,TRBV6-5,TGTGCCAGCAGTCGACAGGAGAATCAGCCCCAGCATTTT,CASSRQENQPQHF
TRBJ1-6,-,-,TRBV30,TGTGCCTGGACTCTGGGGGGACTAAGCAATTCACCCCTCCACTTT,CAWTLGGLSNSPLHF
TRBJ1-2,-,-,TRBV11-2,TGTGCCAGCAGCTTTACTAACTATGGCTACACCTTC,CASSFTNYGYTF
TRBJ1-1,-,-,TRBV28,TGTGCCAGCAGTTTGGTCAGGGACCACACTGAAGCTTTCTTT,CASSLVRDHTEAFF
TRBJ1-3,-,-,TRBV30,TGTGCCTGGAGTAGTGGGGGACCGGGTGGAAACACCATATATTTT,CAWSSGGPGGNTIYF
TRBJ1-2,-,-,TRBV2,TGTGCCAGCAGGAGAGGGGTCGACTATGGCTACACCTTC,CASRRGVDYGYTF
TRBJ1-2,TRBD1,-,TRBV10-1,TGCGCCAGCACGACTGTGACAGGGCCCTGCTATGGCTACACCTTC,CASTTVTGPCYGYTF
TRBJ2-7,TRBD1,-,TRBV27,TGTGCCAGCAGCTTTCTCGGGACAGGGGAAGAGCAGTACTTC,CASSFLGTGEEQYF
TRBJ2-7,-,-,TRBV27,TGTGCCAGCAGTATGACGACAGCCTCCTACGAGCAGTACTTC,CASSMTTASYEQYF
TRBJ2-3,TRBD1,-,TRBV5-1,TGCGCCAGCAGCTGGGGACAGGGGTCCAATACGCAGTATTTT,CASSWGQGSNTQYF
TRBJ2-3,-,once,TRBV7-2,TGTGCCAGCGCTCACCCGCACACAGATACGCAGTATTTT,CASAHPHTDTQYF
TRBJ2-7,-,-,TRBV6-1,TGTGCCAGCACGCTGGGGTACGAGCAGTACTTC,CASTLGYEQYF